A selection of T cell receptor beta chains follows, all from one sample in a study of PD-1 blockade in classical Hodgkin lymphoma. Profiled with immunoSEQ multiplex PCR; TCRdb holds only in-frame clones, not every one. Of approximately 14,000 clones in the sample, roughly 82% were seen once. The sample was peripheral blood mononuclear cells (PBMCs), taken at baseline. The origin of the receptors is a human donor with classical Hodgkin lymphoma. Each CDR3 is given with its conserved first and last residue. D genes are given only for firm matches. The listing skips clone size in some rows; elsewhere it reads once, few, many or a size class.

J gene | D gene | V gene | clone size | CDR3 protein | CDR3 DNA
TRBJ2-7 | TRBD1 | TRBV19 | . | CASAQGWSRANEQYF | TGTGCCAGTGCACAGGGGTGGAGTAGAGCGAACGAGCAGTACTTC
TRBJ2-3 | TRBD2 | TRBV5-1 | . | CASRVTSGSDTQYF | TGCGCCAGCCGAGTGACTAGCGGATCAGATACGCAGTATTTT
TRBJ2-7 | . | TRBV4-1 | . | CASSQEGTGTYYEQYF | TGCGCCAGCAGCCAAGAAGGTACAGGGACTTACTACGAGCAGTACTTC
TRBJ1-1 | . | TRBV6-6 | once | CASSYLDVRAPEAFF | TGTGCCAGCAGTTACTTGGATGTTCGGGCTCCTGAAGCTTTCTTT
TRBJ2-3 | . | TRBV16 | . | CASSQSPSSRLTDTQYF | TGTGCCAGCAGCCAATCACCCTCTAGCAGGCTCACAGATACGCAGTATTTT
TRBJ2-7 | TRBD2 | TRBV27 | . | CASRWLAGFGYEQYF | TGTGCCAGCAGGTGGCTAGCGGGATTTGGTTACGAGCAGTACTTC
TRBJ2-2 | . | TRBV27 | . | CASSFLASGVSGELFF | TGTGCCAGCAGTTTTCTGGCTTCGGGGGTGTCCGGGGAGCTGTTTTTT
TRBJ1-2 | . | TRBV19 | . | CASSTTTGTPYGYTF | TGTGCCAGTAGTACCACTACAGGGACCCCCTATGGCTACACCTTC
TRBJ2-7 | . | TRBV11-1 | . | CASSLDPASLSYEQYF | TGTGCCAGCAGCTTAGACCCGGCAAGCCTTTCCTACGAGCAGTACTTC
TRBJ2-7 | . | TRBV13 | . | CASSLDSYEQYF | TGTGCCAGCAGCTTGGACAGCTACGAGCAGTACTTC
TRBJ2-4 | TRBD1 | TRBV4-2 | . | CASSPDRTEHLKNIQYF | TGTGCCAGCAGCCCGGACAGGACCGAACACCTCAAAAACATTCAGTACTTC
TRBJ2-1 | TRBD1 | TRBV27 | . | CASSPRDRYNEQFF | TGTGCCAGCAGTCCCCGGGACAGGTACAATGAGCAGTTCTTC
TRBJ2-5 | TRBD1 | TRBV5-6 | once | CASSLVLGWTGRETQYF | TGTGCCAGCAGCTTGGTGTTGGGGTGGACAGGGAGAGAGACCCAGTACTTC
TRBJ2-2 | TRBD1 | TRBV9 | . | CASSVDTGGTGELFF | TGTGCCAGCAGCGTAGATACAGGGGGTACCGGGGAGCTGTTTTTT
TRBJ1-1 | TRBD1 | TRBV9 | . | CASSGTGGFNTEAFF | TGTGCCAGCAGCGGGACAGGGGGCTTTAACACTGAAGCTTTCTTT
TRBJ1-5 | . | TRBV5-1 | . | CASSLVPGDSNQPQHF | TGCGCCAGCAGCTTGGTCCCAGGGGATAGCAATCAGCCCCAGCATTTT
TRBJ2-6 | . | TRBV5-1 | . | CASSDGQSSGANVLTF | TGCGCCAGCAGCGACGGACAGAGCTCTGGGGCCAACGTCCTGACTTTC
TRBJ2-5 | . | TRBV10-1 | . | CASSESRVETQYF | TGCGCCAGCAGTGAGTCTAGGGTTGAGACCCAGTACTTC
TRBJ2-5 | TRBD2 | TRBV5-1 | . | CASSLEGRVVQETQYF | TGCGCCAGCAGCCTCGAGGGGAGGGTAGTTCAAGAGACCCAGTACTTC
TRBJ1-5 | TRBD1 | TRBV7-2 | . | CASSFPGQGTNQPQHF | TGTGCCAGCAGCTTTCCGGGACAGGGGACCAATCAGCCCCAGCATTTT
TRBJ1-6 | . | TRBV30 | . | CAWSWGGFDPGNSPLHF | TGTGCCTGGAGTTGGGGCGGTTTCGACCCTGGCAATTCACCCCTCCACTTT
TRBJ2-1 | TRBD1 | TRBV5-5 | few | CASSLTGGNGDEQFF | TGTGCCAGCAGCTTGACAGGGGGCAATGGGGATGAGCAGTTCTTC
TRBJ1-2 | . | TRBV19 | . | CASSIQDRFDGYTF | TGTGCCAGTAGTATCCAGGACCGTTTTGATGGCTACACCTTC
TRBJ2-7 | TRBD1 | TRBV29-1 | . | CSVAGQPYEQYF | TGCAGCGTTGCGGGACAGCCCTACGAGCAGTACTTC
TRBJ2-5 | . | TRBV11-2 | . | CASSLAGTPQETQYF | TGTGCCAGCAGCTTAGCTGGGACTCCTCAAGAGACCCAGTACTTC
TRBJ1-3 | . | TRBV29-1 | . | CSFVDRQYSGNTIYF | TGCAGCTTTGTTGACCGTCAGTACTCTGGAAACACCATATATTTT
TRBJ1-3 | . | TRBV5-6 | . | CASSFVGDSGNTIYF | TGTGCCAGCAGCTTCGTCGGAGACTCTGGAAACACCATATATTTT
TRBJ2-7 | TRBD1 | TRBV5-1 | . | CASSFRRTGVLGEQYF | TGCGCCAGCAGCTTTAGGCGGACAGGAGTCCTGGGGGAGCAGTACTTC
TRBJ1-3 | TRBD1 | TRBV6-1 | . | CASSWDRGLNTIYF | TGTGCCAGCAGTTGGGACAGGGGGTTGAACACCATATATTTT